A selection of T cell receptor beta chains follows, all from one sample in a study of T cells in Graves' hyperthyroidism and ophthalmopathy. One entry per CDR3 protein results from TCRdb running MiXCR on the multiplex PCR reads. The repertoire holds 400,000 or so distinct CDR3 sequences, roughly 15% seen once, with around 20% in the top ten. The sequenced sample was blood. These receptors were collected from a woman in her twenties or thirties with Graves' ophthalmopathy. The CDR3 runs from the conserved cysteine through the conserved F or W. A D gene is named only where the DNA matches it firmly. Only part of the rows carry a size: once, few, many, or a class if the clone is expanded.

j_call	v_call	clone_size	d_call	cdr3_nt	cdr3_aa
TRBJ2-1	TRBV5-4	many	NA	TGTGCCAGCAGCTGGAGGGGTCGTGATGAGCAGTTCTTC	CASSWRGRDEQFF
TRBJ2-3	TRBV2	few	NA	TGTGCCAGCAGTGAAACCAGGGGCACAGATACGCAGTATTTT	CASSETRGTDTQYF
TRBJ1-3	TRBV6-1	many	NA	TGTGCCAGCAGTGAAGCGTCGAGGACACAAGGAAACACCATATATTTT	CASSEASRTQGNTIYF
TRBJ2-1	TRBV12-5	NA	TRBD1	TGTGCCAGTTGCAGGGGGAGAGACAATGAGCAGTTCTTC	CASCRGRDNEQFF
TRBJ2-1	TRBV6-1	many	TRBD2	TGTGCCAGCAGTAAGACTAGCGGGGGGAACAATGAGCAGTTCTTC	CASSKTSGGNNEQFF
TRBJ2-2	TRBV6-2/TRBV6-3	NA	TRBD2	TGTGCCAGCTCCCTGGCTAGCGGGGGGGCCGGCAAAAACACCGGGGAGCTGTTTTTT	CASSLASGGAGKNTGELFF
TRBJ2-7	TRBV12-3/TRBV12-4	few	NA	TGTGCCAGCAGTCCGCTCAGACGCTCCTACGAGCAGTACTTC	CASSPLRRSYEQYF
TRBJ1-2	TRBV15	many	NA	TGTGCCACCAGCAGAGGAGAACAGGGATTTGGCTACACCTTC	CATSRGEQGFGYTF
TRBJ2-1	TRBV30	once	TRBD2	TGTGCCTGGAGTGTACTAGCGGGAGAGATCTACAATGAGCAGTTCTTC	CAWSVLAGEIYNEQFF
TRBJ2-4	TRBV15	many	TRBD1	TGTGCCACCAGCAGAGATACAGGGACAGGGGCCAACATTCAGTACTTC	CATSRDTGTGANIQYF
TRBJ2-2	TRBV11-2	many	NA	TGTGCCAGCAGCTTACTCACAGGGACGAACACCGGGGAGCTGTTTTTT	CASSLLTGTNTGELFF
TRBJ2-2	TRBV28	NA	NA	TGTGCCAGCAGGGATTTGGGGGGGCCAGCCACCGGGGAGCTGTTTTTT	CASRDLGGPATGELFF
TRBJ1-4	TRBV28	many	TRBD1	TGTGCCAGCAGTCTTACCCCGGGACAGGGGCATGAAAAACTGTTTTTT	CASSLTPGQGHEKLFF
TRBJ1-2	TRBV19	many	NA	TGTGCCACTCTGAAACCGGGACACCCTTGGCGGGGCTACACCTTC	CATLKPGHPWRGYTF
TRBJ1-1	TRBV5-1	many	NA	TGCGCCAGCAGCTTCAAGGGGAACACTGAAGCTTTCTTT	CASSFKGNTEAFF
TRBJ1-6	TRBV6-1	NA	NA	TGTGCCAGCAGTGAAGGTCCGGGGGGCGATTCACCCCTCCACTTT	CASSEGPGGDSPLHF
TRBJ1-2	TRBV20-1	many	NA	TGCAGTGCTAGCGGGCCTCATGGCTACACCTTC	CSASGPHGYTF
TRBJ1-2	TRBV11-3	many	NA	TGTGCCAGCAGCTTAGGGGACCTGGACTACTATGGCTACACCTTC	CASSLGDLDYYGYTF
TRBJ2-5	TRBV10-3	many	TRBD2	TGTGCCATCAGTGGTAGCATGAGGGCGGGGGGCTCCCAAGAGACCCAGTACTTC	CAISGSMRAGGSQETQYF
TRBJ2-3	TRBV29-1	few	TRBD2	TGCAGCGCTCGACCCCTAGCGGCTAGCACAGATACGCAGTATTTT	CSARPLAASTDTQYF
TRBJ2-2	TRBV30	many	NA	TGTGCCTGGAGACCCCCCTCACGCACCGGGGAGCTGTTTTTT	CAWRPPSRTGELFF
TRBJ1-1	TRBV28	NA	TRBD1	TGTGCCAGCACCCCAGGGGGAGGGGTCCACACTGAAGCTTTCTTT	CASTPGGGVHTEAFF
TRBJ1-3	TRBV20-1	few	TRBD1	TGCAGTGGTATCAAAGGGGGGACAGGGGGAAACACCATATATTTT	CSGIKGGTGGNTIYF
TRBJ2-3	TRBV28	NA	TRBD2	TGTGCCAGCAGCTTGGACCGGGACTACCTCACGGATACGCAGTATTTT	CASSLDRDYLTDTQYF
TRBJ1-1	TRBV5-1	many	NA	TGCGCCAGCAGCTTGTATAGACAAGAGAACACTGAAGCTTTCTTT	CASSLYRQENTEAFF
TRBJ1-1	TRBV29-1	NA	TRBD1	TGCAGCGGCTCCGGGACAGGGACAAACACTGAAGCTTTCTTT	CSGSGTGTNTEAFF
TRBJ1-2	TRBV7-2	NA	TRBD1	TGTGCCAGCAGCCTAGACAGGGAGCTGATCTATGGCTACACCTTC	CASSLDRELIYGYTF
TRBJ2-7	TRBV24-1	NA	TRBD1	TGTGCCACCAGTGATAGCCGGACAGGGGTGTACGAGCAGTACTTC	CATSDSRTGVYEQYF
TRBJ1-2	TRBV4-2	many	TRBD1	TGTGCCAGCAGCCAGTCCGGGACAGGTCTCACTAACTATGGCTACACCTTC	CASSQSGTGLTNYGYTF
TRBJ1-4	TRBV19	few	TRBD1	TGTGCCAGTAGTATGCCAGGGGGCGCGGAGGAAAAACTGTTTTTT	CASSMPGGAEEKLFF
TRBJ2-1	TRBV20-1	few	NA	TGCAGTGCACCGAAGGGGCTAAACTCCTACAATGAGCAGTTCTTC	CSAPKGLNSYNEQFF
TRBJ2-3	TRBV29-1	many	NA	TGCAGCTTACGCCTAGGTCAGGCAGATACGCAGTATTTT	CSLRLGQADTQYF
TRBJ2-1	TRBV7-2	many	NA	TGTGCCAGCAGCAAACAGGGTTACAATGAGCAGTTCTTC	CASSKQGYNEQFF